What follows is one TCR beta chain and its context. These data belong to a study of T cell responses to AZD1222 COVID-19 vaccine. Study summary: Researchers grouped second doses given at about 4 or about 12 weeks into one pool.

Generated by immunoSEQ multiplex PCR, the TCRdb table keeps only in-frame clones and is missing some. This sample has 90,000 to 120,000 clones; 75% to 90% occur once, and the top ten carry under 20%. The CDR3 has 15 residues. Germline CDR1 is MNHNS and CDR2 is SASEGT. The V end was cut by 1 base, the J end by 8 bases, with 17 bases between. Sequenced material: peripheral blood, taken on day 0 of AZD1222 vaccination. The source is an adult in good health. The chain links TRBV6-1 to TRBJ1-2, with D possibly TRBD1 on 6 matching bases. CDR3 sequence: CASSEVGLPGEGYTF. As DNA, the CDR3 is TGTGCCAGCAGTGAAGTAGGACTACCAGGGGAGGGCTACACCTTC.